This T cell receptor beta chain was identified during a study of brain metastases from non-small cell lung cancer. Germline V lookup: CDR1 MDHEN, CDR2 SYDVKM. Trimming took 4 bases from V and 0 from J, leaving 13 bases between them. The CDR3 length is 16 residues. General study points: TCR repertoires overlapped largely between brain metastases and matched primaries. Brain metastases had lower T-cell infiltration than primary tumors. In roughly 60% of brain metastases, T-cell clones were expanded compared with matched primary tumors.

Points on this clone: Its cognate antigen is unknown.

The repertoire was sequenced with immunoSEQ multiplex PCR; TCRdb's copy has only in-frame clones and lacks some. The data contain several thousand clones, approximately 82% of them seen just once; the ten biggest clones take up under 8.5%. Source material: primary lung tumor tissue. J is TRBJ1-5 and V is TRBV28; D perhaps matches TRBD1 (6 bases). The receptor's source is a donor at least 40 years old with non-small cell lung cancer. CDR3 region: CASSSSGEYSNQPQHF. Here the CDR3 DNA reads TGTGCCAGCAGTTCCTCAGGGGAATATAGCAATCAGCCCCAGCATTTT.